The rows below give T cell receptor beta chains drawn from one sample of a study of OX40 agonist ivuxolimab in advanced cancers. Data came from immunoSEQ multiplex PCR; TCRdb stores just in-frame clones and leaves some out. The sample shows around 13,000 clones, approximately 80% of them seen only once. Here the sequenced sample was CD4+ or CD8+ T cells sorted from blood, taken in a trial of the OX40 agonist ivuxolimab. The receptors shown here come from an adult with an advanced solid tumor such as melanoma, head and neck, liver or kidney cancer. CDR3s leave out the opening cysteine and the closing phenylalanine or tryptophan.

>TRBV11-3
ASSSGWGYEQY
>TRBV4-1
ASSQGRFTEAF
>TRBV4-1
ASSQDASGTNNEQF
>TRBV10-3
AISESKGLRSAGELF
>TRBV5-4
ASGSGSEQF
>TRBV4-1
ASSPTGTGGDEQY
>TRBV6-1
ASNRRDTNEKLF
>TRBV19
ASGASGRFNEQY
>TRBV15
ATSRDKRQGATGELF
>TRBV4-1
ASSQVEGQPQH
>TRBV5-4
ASSPGHRNTIY
>TRBV13
ASSLGLAGAHLNNEQF
>TRBV4-1
ASSQKYQTMTSEKLF
>TRBV27
ASSGSLYNEQF
>TRBV28
ASSLLWTAADQPQH